This entry concerns a single TCR beta chain. This CDR3 contains 14 residues. Trimming removed 6 bases from V and 6 bases from J; junction bases left unmatched: 6. From germline, CDR1 is MNHEY and CDR2 SVGEGT. The sample is drawn from a study of blood T cell repertoires in COVID-19. Authors' data handling: Estimation of nucleated cell counts relied on the amplification of reference gene primers. Sequencing used immunoSEQ multiplex PCR; TCRdb keeps in-frame clones, though not all of them. V, J and clone size reflect that table, while D and trimming were determined from the DNA. The sample lists 270,000 or so clones, approximately 82% occurring once.

The chain employs TRBV6-2 or TRBV6-3 and TRBJ1-5; 9 positions agree with TRBD1. Input material: peripheral blood. This TCR was recovered from a woman aged 18-29 years with acute or convalescent COVID-19. The CDR3 here is CASSAGTGIQPQHF. DNA of the CDR3: TGTGCCAGCAGCGCCGGGACAGGGATTCAGCCCCAGCATTTT.